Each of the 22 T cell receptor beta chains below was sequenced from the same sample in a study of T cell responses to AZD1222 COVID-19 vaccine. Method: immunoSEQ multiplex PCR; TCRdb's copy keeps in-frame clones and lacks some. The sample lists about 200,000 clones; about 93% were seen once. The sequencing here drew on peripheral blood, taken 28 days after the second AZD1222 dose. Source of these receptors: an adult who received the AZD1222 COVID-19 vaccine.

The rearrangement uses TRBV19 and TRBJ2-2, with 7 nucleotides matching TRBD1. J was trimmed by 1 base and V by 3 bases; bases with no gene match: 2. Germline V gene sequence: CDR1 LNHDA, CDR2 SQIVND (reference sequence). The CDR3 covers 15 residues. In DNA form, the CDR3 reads TGTGCCAGTAGTATGGGACAGATGAACACCGGGGAGCTGTTTTTT. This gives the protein CASSMGQMNTGELFF.

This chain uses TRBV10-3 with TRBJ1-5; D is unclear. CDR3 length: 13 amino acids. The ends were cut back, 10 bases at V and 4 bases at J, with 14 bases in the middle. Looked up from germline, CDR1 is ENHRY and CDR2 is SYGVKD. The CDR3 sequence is CATSDLGNQPQHF. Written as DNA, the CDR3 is TGTGCCACCTCCGATTTAGGGAATCAGCCCCAGCATTTT.

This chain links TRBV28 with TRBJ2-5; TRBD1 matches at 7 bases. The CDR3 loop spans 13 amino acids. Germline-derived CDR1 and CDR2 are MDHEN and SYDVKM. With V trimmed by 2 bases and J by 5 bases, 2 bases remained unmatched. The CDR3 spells CASSLQDRETQYF. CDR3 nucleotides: TGTGCCAGCAGTTTACAGGACAGGGAGACCCAGTACTTC.

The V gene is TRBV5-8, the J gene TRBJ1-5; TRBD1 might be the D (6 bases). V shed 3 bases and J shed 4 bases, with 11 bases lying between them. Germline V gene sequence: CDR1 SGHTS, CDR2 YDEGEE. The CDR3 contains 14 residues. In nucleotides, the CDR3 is TGTGCCAGCAGCTCGGGACATCCGAATCAGCCCCAGCATTTT. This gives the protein CASSSGHPNQPQHF.

CDR3 protein: CATSDSGDPFPHYGYTF. CDR3 DNA: TGTGCCACCAGTGATTCGGGGGACCCCTTCCCCCACTATGGCTACACCTTC. V is TRBV24-1 and J is TRBJ1-2; possibly TRBD1 for D (5 bases). The CDR3 contains 17 residues. The V and J ends lost 2 bases and 3 bases respectively, with 18 bases between them. In germline, CDR1 is KGHDR, CDR2 SFDVKD.

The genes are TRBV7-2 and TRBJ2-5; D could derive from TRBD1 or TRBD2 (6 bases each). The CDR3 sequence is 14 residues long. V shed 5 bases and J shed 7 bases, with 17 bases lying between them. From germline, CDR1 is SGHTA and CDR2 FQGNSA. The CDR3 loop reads CASSPRGAPGTQYF. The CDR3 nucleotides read TGTGCCAGCAGCCCAAGGGGGGCGCCAGGGACCCAGTACTTC.

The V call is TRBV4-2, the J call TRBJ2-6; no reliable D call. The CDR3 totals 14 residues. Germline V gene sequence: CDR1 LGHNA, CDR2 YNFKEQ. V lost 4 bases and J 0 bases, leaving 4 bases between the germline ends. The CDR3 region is CASSLSSGANVLTF. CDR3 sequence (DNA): TGTGCCAGCAGCCTCAGCTCTGGGGCCAACGTCCTGACTTTC.

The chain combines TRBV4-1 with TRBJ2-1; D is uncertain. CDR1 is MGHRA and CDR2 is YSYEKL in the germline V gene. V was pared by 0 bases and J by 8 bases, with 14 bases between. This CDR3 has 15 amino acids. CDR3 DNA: TGCGCCAGCAGCCAAGATGATGGCCTTGACGATGAGCAGTTCTTC. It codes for CASSQDDGLDDEQFF.

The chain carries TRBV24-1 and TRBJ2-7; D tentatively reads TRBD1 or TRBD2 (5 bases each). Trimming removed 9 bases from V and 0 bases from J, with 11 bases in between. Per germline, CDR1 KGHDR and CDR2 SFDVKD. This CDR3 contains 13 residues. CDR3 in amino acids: CATWDPNSYEQYF. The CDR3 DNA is TGTGCCACCTGGGACCCCAACTCCTACGAGCAGTACTTC.

CDR3 amino acids: CASSFGLEGEKLFF. The CDR3 DNA reads TGTGCCAGCAGTTTTGGGCTAGAAGGTGAAAAACTGTTTTTT. The V call is TRBV27, the J call TRBJ1-4; D is unresolved. CDR3 length: 14 amino acids. Trimming took 3 bases from V and 7 from J, leaving 12 bases between them. The germline V gene has CDR1 MNHEY and CDR2 SMNVEV (reference sequence). The full variable domain, its missing parts supplied by reference TRBV27 and TRBJ1-4, is EAQVTQNPRYLITVTGKKLTVTCSQNMNHEYMSWYRQDPGLGLRQIYYSMNVEVTDKGDVPEGYKVSRKEKRNFPLILESPSPNQTSLYFCASSFGLEGEKLFFGSGTQLSVL.

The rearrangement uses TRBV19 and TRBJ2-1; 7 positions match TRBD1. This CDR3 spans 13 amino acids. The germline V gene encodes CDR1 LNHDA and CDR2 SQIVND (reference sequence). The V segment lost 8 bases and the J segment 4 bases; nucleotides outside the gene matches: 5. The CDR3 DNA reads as TGTGCCAGTTGGGACAGTCCGTACAATGAGCAGTTCTTC. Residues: CASWDSPYNEQFF.

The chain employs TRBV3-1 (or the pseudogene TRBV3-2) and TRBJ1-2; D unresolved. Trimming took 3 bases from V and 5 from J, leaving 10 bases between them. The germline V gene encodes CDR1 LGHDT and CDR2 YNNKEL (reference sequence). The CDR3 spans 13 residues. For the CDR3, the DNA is TGTGCCAGCAGCCATGACCCTCTTTATGGCTACACCTTC. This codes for CASSHDPLYGYTF.

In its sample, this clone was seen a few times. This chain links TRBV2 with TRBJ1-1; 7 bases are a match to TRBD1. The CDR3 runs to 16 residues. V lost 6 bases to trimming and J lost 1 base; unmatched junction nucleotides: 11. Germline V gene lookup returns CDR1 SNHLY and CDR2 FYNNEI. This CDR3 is CASRVAGGGWNTEAFF. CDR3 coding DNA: TGTGCCAGCAGGGTGGCAGGGGGTGGGTGGAACACTGAAGCTTTCTTT.

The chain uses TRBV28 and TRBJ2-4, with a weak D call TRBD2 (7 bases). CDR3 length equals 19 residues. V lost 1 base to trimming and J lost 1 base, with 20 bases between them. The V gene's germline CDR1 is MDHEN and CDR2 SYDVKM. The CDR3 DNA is TGTGCCAGCAGTTTATCGGCGGGGGCGATTTCGAGGGCCAAAAACATTCAGTACTTC. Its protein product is CASSLSAGAISRAKNIQYF.

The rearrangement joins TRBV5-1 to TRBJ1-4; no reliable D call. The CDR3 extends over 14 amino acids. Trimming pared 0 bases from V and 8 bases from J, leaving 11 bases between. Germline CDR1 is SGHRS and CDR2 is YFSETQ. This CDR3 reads CASSLARGGEKLFF. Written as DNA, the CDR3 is TGCGCCAGCAGCTTGGCTCGGGGTGGAGAAAAACTGTTTTTT.

CDR3 amino acids: CASSSWTGRNQPQHF. As DNA, the CDR3 is TGTGCCAGCAGTTCTTGGACAGGGCGCAATCAGCCCCAGCATTTT. The rearrangement links TRBV28 to TRBJ1-5, with 8 bases matching TRBD1. Unmatched junction bases numbered 4, after V lost 4 bases and J lost 2 bases. The CDR3 is made up of 15 amino acids. CDR1 is MDHEN, CDR2 SYDVKM, per germline.

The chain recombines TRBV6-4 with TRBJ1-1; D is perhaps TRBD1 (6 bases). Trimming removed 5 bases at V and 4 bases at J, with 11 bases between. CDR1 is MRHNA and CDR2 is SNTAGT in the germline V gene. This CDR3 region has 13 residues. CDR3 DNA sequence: TGTGCCAGCAGTTCCGACAGGAGCACTGAAGCTTTCTTT. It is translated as CASSSDRSTEAFF.

CDR3 in DNA: TGTGCCAGCAGTTGGTTGGAGGGCTATGGCTACACCTTC. It encodes CASSWLEGYGYTF. This chain connects TRBV9 to TRBJ1-2; D not certain. The germline V gene has CDR1 SGDLS and CDR2 YYNGEE. Trimming removed 5 bases from V and 4 bases from J, with 12 bases in between. The CDR3 runs 13 residues.

This CDR3 is CATSRDWPGRSSLYEQYF. CDR3 nucleotides: TGTGCCACCAGCAGAGATTGGCCAGGCCGGAGTTCCCTTTACGAGCAGTACTTC. The chain carries TRBV15 and TRBJ2-7; D remains ambiguous. Germline CDR1 is LNHNV and CDR2 is YYDKDF (reference sequence). The germline V and J ends were trimmed by 0 bases and 4 bases, with 22 bases remaining between them. The CDR3 consists of 18 residues. The full variable domain, in which reference TRBV15 and TRBJ2-7 provide the parts outside the CDR3, is DAMVIQNPRYQVTQFGKPVTLSCSQTLNHNVMYWYQQKSSQAPKLLFHYYDKDFNNEADTPDNFQSRRPNTSFCFLDIRSPGLGDTAMYLCATSRDWPGRSSLYEQYFGPGTRLTVT.

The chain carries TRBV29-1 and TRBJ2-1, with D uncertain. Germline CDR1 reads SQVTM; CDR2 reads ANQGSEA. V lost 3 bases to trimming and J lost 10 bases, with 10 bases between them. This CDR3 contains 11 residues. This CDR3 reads CSVDYFGEQFF. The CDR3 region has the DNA TGCAGCGTTGATTATTTTGGGGAGCAGTTCTTC.

Here the CDR3 DNA reads TGTGCCAGCAGCCGAAACCTCTATGGCTACACCTTC. As protein: CASSRNLYGYTF. The chain joins TRBV3-1 (or the pseudogene TRBV3-2) to TRBJ1-2; D is uncertain. The CDR3 is 12 residues long. The germline gives CDR1 LGHDT, CDR2 YNNKEL (reference sequence). The V and J ends lost 4 bases and 4 bases respectively, with 7 bases between them.

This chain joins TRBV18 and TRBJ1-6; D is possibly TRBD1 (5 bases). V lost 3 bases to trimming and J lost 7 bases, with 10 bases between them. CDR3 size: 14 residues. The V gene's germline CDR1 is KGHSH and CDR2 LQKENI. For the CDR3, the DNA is TGTGCCAGCTCACCGGGGGACCGAAATTCACCCCTCCACTTT. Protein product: CASSPGDRNSPLHF.